Below are 20 T cell receptor beta chains sequenced from a single sample in a study of T cells in Graves' hyperthyroidism and ophthalmopathy. Amplification yielded TCR beta CDR3 regions, with RNA transcripts as the source. The study used the HTBI primer set for a first-round RT-PCR of the TCR CDR3. TCRdb recomputed calls from the multiplex PCR reads with MiXCR, one row per CDR3 protein. The table has fewer than 550,000 distinct CDR3 sequences, around 22% seen once. The sample taken for sequencing was blood. These receptors all stem from a woman in her twenties or thirties with Graves' ophthalmopathy.

This sequence joins TRBV27 and TRBJ2-5, with TRBD2 as a possible D gene (5 bases). The CDR3 runs 13 residues. Germline V gives CDR1 MNHEY, CDR2 SMNVEV (reference sequence). V lost 8 bases to trimming and J lost 5 bases, with 15 bases between them. CDR3 loop: CASGSPGVETQYF. The CDR3 nucleotides read TGTGCCAGCGGGTCCCCCGGGGTGGAGACCCAGTACTTC.

CDR3 sequence: CASSVGPGSYTF. Here the CDR3 DNA reads TGTGCCAGCAGCGTAGGTCCGGGTAGCTACACCTTC. The genes are TRBV9 and TRBJ1-2; no definite D call. The CDR3 runs to 12 residues. V was shortened by 0 bases and J by 9 bases, with 9 bases between the two germline ends. Germline CDR1 is SGDLS and CDR2 is YYNGEE. The variable domain in full, completed from reference TRBV9 and TRBJ1-2, reads DSGVTQTPKHLITATGQRVTLRCSPRSGDLSVYWYQQSLDQGLQFLIQYYNGEERAKGNILERFSAQQFPDLHSELNLSSLELGDSALYFCASSVGPGSYTFGSGTRLTVV.

This clonotype was observed at least ten times. The rearrangement uses TRBV27 and TRBJ2-7; D may match TRBD1 or TRBD2 (5 bases each). Germline values: CDR1 MNHEY, CDR2 SMNVEV (reference sequence). V was clipped by 0 bases and J by 3 bases, with 15 bases between them. The CDR3 length is 16 residues. DNA of the CDR3: TGTGCCAGCAGTTTATCGGGGACCGGGATGAACTACGAGCAGTACTTC. Protein sequence: CASSLSGTGMNYEQYF.

This clonotype was counted only a few times. The chain recombines TRBV20-1 with TRBJ2-7; D remains ambiguous. Deletions cut 5 bases from V and 1 base from J, with 9 bases between. This CDR3 contains 12 residues. From germline, CDR1 is DFQATT and CDR2 SNEGSKA (reference sequence). The CDR3 sequence is CSASPESYEQYF. The CDR3 DNA follows: TGCAGTGCTTCTCCAGAGTCCTACGAGCAGTACTTC.

The CDR3 DNA reads TGTGCCTGGAGTCTAGGGGGGAGAGCCTACGAGCAGTACTTC. Its translation is CAWSLGGRAYEQYF. The V call is TRBV30, the J call TRBJ2-7, with D perhaps given as TRBD1 or TRBD2 (6 bases each). Germline assignment: CDR1 GTSNPN and CDR2 SVGIG (reference sequence). V was cut by 2 bases and J by 2 bases, with 13 bases left in between. There are 14 residues in the CDR3.

Many counts were recorded for this clonotype. V usage is TRBV20-1 and J usage is TRBJ1-2, with D maybe TRBD1 (6 bases). The CDR3 has 13 amino acids. From germline, CDR1 is DFQATT and CDR2 SNEGSKA (reference sequence). The CDR3 DNA follows: TGCAGGGTAGGGAAGGCAGGGGCCTATGGCTACACCTTC. Translated: CRVGKAGAYGYTF.

V gene TRBV6-1 combines with J gene TRBJ1-1; no definite D call. Trimming took off 7 bases at V and 8 bases at J, with 14 bases between the two ends. The length of the CDR3 is 12 residues. CDR1 and CDR2 (germline): MNHNS, SASEGT. The CDR3 sequence: CASKEPEREAFF. The CDR3 nucleotides are TGTGCCAGCAAAGAACCCGAGAGGGAAGCTTTCTTT.

The chain employs TRBV18 and TRBJ1-2; 7 nucleotides align to TRBD1. J was trimmed by 4 bases and V by 0 bases; bases with no gene match: 8. Germline V gives CDR1 KGHSH, CDR2 LQKENI. The CDR3 is 16 amino acids. The CDR3 loop is CASSPPTRNRGYGYTF. The CDR3 DNA is TGTGCCAGCTCACCACCAACGAGGAACAGGGGCTATGGCTACACCTTC.

In its sample, this clonotype was seen many times. The V and J genes are TRBV20-1 and TRBJ1-1; D not certain. The CDR3 is 12 amino acids. CDR1 is DFQATT, CDR2 SNEGSKA, per germline (reference sequence). Trimming cost V 0 bases and J 5 bases, with 7 bases left between them. This CDR3 reads CSARDPRTEAFF. CDR3 DNA sequence: TGCAGTGCTAGAGATCCCCGGACTGAAGCTTTCTTT.

At least ten counts were recorded for this clonotype. V gene TRBV28 combines with J gene TRBJ1-2, with unresolved D. The germline V and J ends were trimmed by 4 bases and 6 bases, with 15 bases remaining between them. Germline-derived CDR1 and CDR2 are MDHEN and SYDVKM. The CDR3 spans 14 residues. The CDR3 loop reads CASSYNTGLNGYTF. CDR3 DNA sequence: TGTGCCAGCAGTTACAACACGGGCCTAAATGGCTACACCTTC.

This clonotype was found many times. V gene TRBV6-5 combines with J gene TRBJ1-4; 7 bases are shared with TRBD1. There are 15 residues in the CDR3. Germline V gene data show CDR1 as MNHEY and CDR2 as SVGAGI. With 6 bases clipped from V and 0 bases from J, the junction kept 4 bases outside the gene matches. CDR3 region: CASSYRGSTNEKLFF. The CDR3 DNA follows: TGTGCCAGCAGCTACAGGGGCTCAACTAATGAAAAACTGTTTTTT.

The J gene is TRBJ2-7, the V gene TRBV6-1; 8 bases match TRBD1. The CDR3 is 16 residues long. The J segment lost 2 bases and the V segment lost 4 bases, leaving 10 bases of the junction unmatched. Germline V gives CDR1 MNHNS, CDR2 SASEGT. The CDR3 spells CASSAIAGTGAYEQYF. The CDR3 DNA reads as TGTGCCAGCAGTGCTATCGCCGGGACAGGCGCCTACGAGCAGTACTTC.

V is TRBV5-5 and J is TRBJ2-2; TRBD1 aligns across 9 bases. Germline loops: CDR1 SGHKS, CDR2 YYEKEE (reference sequence). This CDR3 comprises 16 residues. J gave up 4 bases and V 4 bases, and 8 bases lay outside the gene matches. The CDR3 DNA reads TGTGCCAGCAGCAACACCGGGACAGGGACCACCGGGGAGCTGTTTTTT. Translating it yields CASSNTGTGTTGELFF.

Ten or more counts support this clonotype. J is TRBJ1-1 and V is TRBV6-1; 7 positions agree with TRBD1. Trimming took 5 bases from V and 4 from J; bases not matched to a gene: 10. Germline assignment: CDR1 MNHNS and CDR2 SASEGT. This CDR3 is built from 15 residues. The CDR3 is CASSKGRGHGTEAFF. The CDR3 DNA reads as TGTGCCAGCAGTAAGGGTAGGGGGCACGGCACTGAAGCTTTCTTT.

The chain recombines TRBV11-1 with TRBJ1-5, with no clear D. V was clipped by 0 bases and J by 1 base, with 10 bases between them. This CDR3 is 16 amino acids long. CDR1 and CDR2 from the germline V gene are SGHAT and FQDESV (reference sequence). The CDR3 spells CASSLAAGGSNQPQHF. The CDR3 DNA is TGTGCCAGCAGCTTAGCTGCGGGAGGGAGCAATCAGCCCCAGCATTTT.

This clonotype was seen many times. CDR3 sequence: CASSDSYQETQYF. Written as DNA, the CDR3 is TGTGCCAGCAGCGACTCGTACCAAGAGACCCAGTACTTC. The V call is TRBV12-3 or TRBV12-4, the J call TRBJ2-5; D gene uncertain. V dropped 6 bases and J dropped 0 bases, with 8 bases sitting between them. The CDR3 contains 13 residues.

Many counts were recorded for this clonotype. The CDR3 spells CASSSGGVQETQYF. CDR3 DNA sequence: TGTGCCAGCAGCTCTGGGGGGGTCCAAGAGACCCAGTACTTC. The V and J genes are TRBV7-2 and TRBJ2-5; 7 nucleotides agree with TRBD2. The germline V gene has CDR1 SGHTA and CDR2 FQGNSA. The J segment lost 1 base and the V segment lost 4 bases, leaving 3 bases of the junction unmatched. CDR3 length: 14 amino acids.

The table lists this clonotype with many counts. The J gene is TRBJ2-2, the V gene TRBV24-1; D uncertain. The CDR3 runs to 16 residues. In germline, CDR1 is KGHDR, CDR2 SFDVKD. V was shortened by 1 base and J by 4 bases, with 12 bases between the two germline ends. The CDR3 spells CATSDFGRWATGELFF. The CDR3, as DNA: TGTGCCACCAGTGATTTTGGCAGGTGGGCCACCGGGGAGCTGTTTTTT.

This clonotype came up a few times. J is TRBJ2-5 and V is TRBV7-3; 8 bases map to TRBD2. The CDR3 totals 15 residues. V gave up 2 bases and J gave up 2 bases; unmatched junction bases: 4. Germline V gene sequence: CDR1 SGHTA, CDR2 FQGTGA. CDR3 sequence (DNA): TGTGCCAGCAGCTTACAAGCGGGGGCTCAAGAGACCCAGTACTTC. This sequence encodes CASSLQAGAQETQYF.

This clonotype was observed at least ten times. This chain links TRBV6-5 with TRBJ1-3; tentative D call: TRBD1 (5 bases). CDR3 length equals 15 residues. Trimming cost V 2 bases and J 7 bases, with 15 bases left between them. Germline V CDR1 and CDR2: MNHEY, SVGAGI. The CDR3 reads CASSYGLGDFNTIYF. The CDR3 nucleotides are TGTGCCAGCAGTTACGGGTTGGGGGATTTTAACACCATATATTTT.